This entry is about one T cell receptor (beta chain). The data belong to a study of cytomegalovirus exposure and HLA in healthy donors. Study-level information: Among the 398 genotyped donors, approximately 81% were placed in the Caucasian-associated ancestry cluster.

The CDR3 is made up of 16 amino acids. From germline, CDR1 is SGHDN and CDR2 FVKESK. V lost 3 bases and J 0 bases, leaving 13 bases between the germline ends. The PCR used 60 Vbeta and 13 Jbeta primers. The data were produced by immunoSEQ multiplex PCR, yet TCRdb's version contains in-frame clones alone and is incomplete. Here the sample table reports tens of thousands of clones. Sequenced input: PBMCs. The sequence came from a woman younger than 35 in good health and CMV-seronegative. The chain carries TRBV14 and TRBJ2-3, with a tentative D call TRBD2 (5 bases). CDR3 amino acids: CASSHLAPVSTDTQYF. CDR3 sequence (DNA): TGTGCCAGCAGCCACCTAGCTCCAGTTAGCACAGATACGCAGTATTTT.